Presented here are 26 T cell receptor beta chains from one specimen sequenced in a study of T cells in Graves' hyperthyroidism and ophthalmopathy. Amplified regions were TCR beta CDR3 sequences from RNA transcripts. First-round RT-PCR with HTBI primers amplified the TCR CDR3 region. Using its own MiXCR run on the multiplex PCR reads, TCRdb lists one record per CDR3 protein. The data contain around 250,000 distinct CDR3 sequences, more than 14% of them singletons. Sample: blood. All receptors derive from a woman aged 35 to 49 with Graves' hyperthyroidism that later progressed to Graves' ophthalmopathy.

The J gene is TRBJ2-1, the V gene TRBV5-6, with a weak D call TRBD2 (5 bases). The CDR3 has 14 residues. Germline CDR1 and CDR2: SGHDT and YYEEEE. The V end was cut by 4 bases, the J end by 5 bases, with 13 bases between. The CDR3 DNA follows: TGTGCCAGCAGCCGGGGTATTGGGGACAATGAGCAGTTCTTC. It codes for CASSRGIGDNEQFF. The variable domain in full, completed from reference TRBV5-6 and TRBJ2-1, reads DAGVTQSPTHLIKTRGQQVTLRCSPKSGHDTVSWYQQALGQGPQFIFQYYEEEERQRGNFPDRFSGHQFPNYSSELNVNALLLGDSALYLCASSRGIGDNEQFFGPGTRLTVL.

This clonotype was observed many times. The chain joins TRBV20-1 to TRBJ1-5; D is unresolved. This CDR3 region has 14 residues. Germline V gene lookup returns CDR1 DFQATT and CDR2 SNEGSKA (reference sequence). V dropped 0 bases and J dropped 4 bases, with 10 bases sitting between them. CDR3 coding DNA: TGCAGTGCTAGAGATAGGGCAGGTAATCAGCCCCAGCATTTT. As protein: CSARDRAGNQPQHF.

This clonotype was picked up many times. This CDR3 is CSGGLAAQETQYF. CDR3 sequence (DNA): TGCAGCGGGGGACTAGCGGCTCAAGAGACCCAGTACTTC. The chain has TRBV29-1 and TRBJ2-5; 11 bases agree with TRBD2. The germline CDR1 and CDR2 sequences are SQVTM and ANQGSEA. The CDR3 is made up of 13 amino acids. V shed 7 bases, J shed 2 bases, and the junction held 3 bases outside the gene matches.

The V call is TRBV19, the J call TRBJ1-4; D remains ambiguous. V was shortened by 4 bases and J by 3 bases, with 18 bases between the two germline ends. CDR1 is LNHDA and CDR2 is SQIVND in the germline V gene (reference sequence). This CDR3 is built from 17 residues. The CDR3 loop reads CASSTRNPSAANEKLFF. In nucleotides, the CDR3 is TGTGCCAGTAGTACCAGAAACCCATCTGCGGCTAATGAAAAACTGTTTTTT.

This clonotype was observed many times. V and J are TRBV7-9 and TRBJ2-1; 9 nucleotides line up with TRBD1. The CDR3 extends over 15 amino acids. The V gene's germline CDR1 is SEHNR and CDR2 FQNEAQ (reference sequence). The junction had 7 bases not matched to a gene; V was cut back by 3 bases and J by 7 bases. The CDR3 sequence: CASSFGQGWTNEQFF. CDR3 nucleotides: TGTGCCAGCAGCTTTGGACAGGGGTGGACGAATGAGCAGTTCTTC.

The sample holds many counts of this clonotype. CDR3 coding DNA: TGTGCCAGCAGCCGCGACAGACCTTCCTACGAGCAGTACTTC. As protein: CASSRDRPSYEQYF. The rearrangement joins TRBV11-2 to TRBJ2-7; D is possibly TRBD1 (5 bases). This CDR3 spans 14 amino acids. Germline assignment: CDR1 SGHAT and CDR2 FQNNGV. Trimming took off 5 bases at V and 1 base at J, with 12 bases between the two ends.

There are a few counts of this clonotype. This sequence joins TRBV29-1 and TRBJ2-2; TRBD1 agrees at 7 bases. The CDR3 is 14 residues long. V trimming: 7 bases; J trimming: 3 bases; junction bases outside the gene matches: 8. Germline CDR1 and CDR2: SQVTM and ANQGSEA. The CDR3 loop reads CSGRQGTDTGELFF. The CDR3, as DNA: TGCAGCGGTAGACAGGGTACGGACACCGGGGAGCTGTTTTTT.

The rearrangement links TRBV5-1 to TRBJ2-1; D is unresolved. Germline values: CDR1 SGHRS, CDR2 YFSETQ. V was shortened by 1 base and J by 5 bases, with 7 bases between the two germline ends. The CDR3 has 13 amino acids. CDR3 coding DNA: TGCGCCAGCAGCTTGACCCCCGACAATGAGCAGTTCTTC. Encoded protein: CASSLTPDNEQFF.

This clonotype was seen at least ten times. In nucleotides, the CDR3 is TGTGCCAGCAGCCCCCGCCGTGGAGCTTTCTTT. Translated: CASSPRRGAFF. The chain has TRBV28 and TRBJ1-1; D gene unclear. V shed 6 bases and J shed 10 bases, with 12 bases lying between them. In germline, CDR1 is MDHEN, CDR2 SYDVKM. The CDR3 sequence is 11 residues long.

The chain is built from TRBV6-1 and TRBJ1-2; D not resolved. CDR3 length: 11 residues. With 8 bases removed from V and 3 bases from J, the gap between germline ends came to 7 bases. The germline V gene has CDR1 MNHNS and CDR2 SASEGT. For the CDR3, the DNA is TGTGCCAGCCAGCTCTACTATGGCTACACCTTC. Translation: CASQLYYGYTF.

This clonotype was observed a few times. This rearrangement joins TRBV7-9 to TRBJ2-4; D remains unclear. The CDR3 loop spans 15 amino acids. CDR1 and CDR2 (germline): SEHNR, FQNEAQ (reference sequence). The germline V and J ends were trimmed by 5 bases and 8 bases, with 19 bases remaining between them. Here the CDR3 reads CASSVTDPGLDIQYF. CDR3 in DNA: TGTGCCAGCAGCGTAACAGACCCGGGTTTGGACATTCAGTACTTC.

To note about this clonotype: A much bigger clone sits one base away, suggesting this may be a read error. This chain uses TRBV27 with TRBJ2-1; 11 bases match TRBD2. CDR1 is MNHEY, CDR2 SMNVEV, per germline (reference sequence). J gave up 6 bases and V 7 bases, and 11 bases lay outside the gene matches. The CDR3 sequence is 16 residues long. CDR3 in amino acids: CASKASGTSGGNEQFF. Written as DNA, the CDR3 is TGTGCCAGCAAAGCATCCGGGACTAGCGGCGGCAATGAGCAGTTCTTC.

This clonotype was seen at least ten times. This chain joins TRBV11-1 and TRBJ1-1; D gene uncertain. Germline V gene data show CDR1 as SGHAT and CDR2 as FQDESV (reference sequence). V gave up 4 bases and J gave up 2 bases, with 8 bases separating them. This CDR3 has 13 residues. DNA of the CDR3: TGTGCCAGCAGCTCGACCTTTAACACTGAAGCTTTCTTT. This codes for CASSSTFNTEAFF.

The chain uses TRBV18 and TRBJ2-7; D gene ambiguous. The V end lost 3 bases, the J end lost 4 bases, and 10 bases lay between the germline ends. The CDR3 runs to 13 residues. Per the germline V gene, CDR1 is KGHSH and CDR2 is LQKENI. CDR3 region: CASSPGRIYEQYF. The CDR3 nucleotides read TGTGCCAGCTCACCGGGCAGGATTTACGAGCAGTACTTC.

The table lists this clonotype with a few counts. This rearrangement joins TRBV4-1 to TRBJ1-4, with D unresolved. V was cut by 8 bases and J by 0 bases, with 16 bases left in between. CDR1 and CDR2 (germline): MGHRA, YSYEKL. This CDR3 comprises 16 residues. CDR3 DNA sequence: TGCGCCAGCGGGCGGGGAACCCTTACAACTAATGAAAAACTGTTTTTT. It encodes CASGRGTLTTNEKLFF.

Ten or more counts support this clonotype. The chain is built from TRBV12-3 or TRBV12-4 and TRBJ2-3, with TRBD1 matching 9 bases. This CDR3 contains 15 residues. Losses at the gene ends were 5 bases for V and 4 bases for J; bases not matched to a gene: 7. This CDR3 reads CASSQQGAKSDTQYF. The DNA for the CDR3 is TGTGCCAGCAGTCAACAGGGGGCGAAATCAGATACGCAGTATTTT.

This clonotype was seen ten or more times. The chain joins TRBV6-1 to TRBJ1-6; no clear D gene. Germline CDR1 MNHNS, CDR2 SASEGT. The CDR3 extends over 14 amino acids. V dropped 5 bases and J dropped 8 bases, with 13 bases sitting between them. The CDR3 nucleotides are TGTGCCAGCAGTAGTACCGGGAAAGATTCACCCCTCCACTTT. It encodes CASSSTGKDSPLHF.

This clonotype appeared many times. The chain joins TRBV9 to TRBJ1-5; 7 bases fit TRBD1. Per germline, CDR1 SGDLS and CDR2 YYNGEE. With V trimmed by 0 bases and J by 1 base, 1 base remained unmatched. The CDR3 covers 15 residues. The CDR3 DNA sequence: TGTGCCAGCAGCGTAGTAGGGGGCAGCAATCAGCCCCAGCATTTT. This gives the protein CASSVVGGSNQPQHF.

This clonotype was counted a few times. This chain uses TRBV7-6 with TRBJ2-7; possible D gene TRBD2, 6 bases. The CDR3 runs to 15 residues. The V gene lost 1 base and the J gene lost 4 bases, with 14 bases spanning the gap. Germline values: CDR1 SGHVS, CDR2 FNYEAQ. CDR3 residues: CASSLGEWGEYEQYF. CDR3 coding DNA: TGTGCCAGCAGCTTAGGAGAGTGGGGGGAATACGAGCAGTACTTC.

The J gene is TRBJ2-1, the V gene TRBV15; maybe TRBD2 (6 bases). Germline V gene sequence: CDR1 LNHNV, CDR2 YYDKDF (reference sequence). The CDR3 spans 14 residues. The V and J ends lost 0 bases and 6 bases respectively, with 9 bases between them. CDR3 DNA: TGTGCCACCAGCAGAGATTTGGGGGGCAATGAGCAGTTCTTC. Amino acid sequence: CATSRDLGGNEQFF. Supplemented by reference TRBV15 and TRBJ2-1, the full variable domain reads DAMVIQNPRYQVTQFGKPVTLSCSQTLNHNVMYWYQQKSSQAPKLLFHYYDKDFNNEADTPDNFQSRRPNTSFCFLDIRSPGLGDTAMYLCATSRDLGGNEQFFGPGTRLTVL.

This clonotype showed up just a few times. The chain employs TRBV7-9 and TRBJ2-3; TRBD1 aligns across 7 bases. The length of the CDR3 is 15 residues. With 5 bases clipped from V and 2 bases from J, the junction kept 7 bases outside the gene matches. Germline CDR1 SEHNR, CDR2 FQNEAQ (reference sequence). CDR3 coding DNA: TGTGCCAGCAGCGGATGGGGACAGCTCACAGATACGCAGTATTTT. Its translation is CASSGWGQLTDTQYF.

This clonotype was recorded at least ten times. This chain's CDR3 is CASAQFQGTTYEQYF. Here the CDR3 DNA reads TGTGCCAGCGCCCAATTCCAGGGCACGACCTACGAGCAGTACTTC. V and J are TRBV7-9 and TRBJ2-7; perhaps TRBD1 as D (5 bases). Germline loops: CDR1 SEHNR, CDR2 FQNEAQ (reference sequence). Trimming removed 8 bases from V and 2 bases from J, with 19 bases in between. The CDR3 length is 15 residues.

CDR3 amino acids: CASSYSASGPISYEQYF. In nucleotides, the CDR3 is TGTGCCAGCAGTTACTCAGCTAGCGGGCCTATCTCCTACGAGCAGTACTTC. The chain combines TRBV6-7 with TRBJ2-7; 8 bases map to TRBD2. TRBV6-7 is an ORF, and what it does is uncertain. This CDR3 spans 17 amino acids. V trimming: 0 bases; J trimming: 0 bases; junction bases outside the gene matches: 7.

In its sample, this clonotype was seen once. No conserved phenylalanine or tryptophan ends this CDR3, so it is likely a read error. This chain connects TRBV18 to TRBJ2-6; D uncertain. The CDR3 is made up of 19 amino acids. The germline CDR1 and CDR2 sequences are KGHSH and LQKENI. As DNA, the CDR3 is TGTGCCAGCTCACCAGTCGCCTTATCCCCCGTACCTGGGTCCAACGTCCTGACTTTA. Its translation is CASSPVALSPVPGSNVLTL.

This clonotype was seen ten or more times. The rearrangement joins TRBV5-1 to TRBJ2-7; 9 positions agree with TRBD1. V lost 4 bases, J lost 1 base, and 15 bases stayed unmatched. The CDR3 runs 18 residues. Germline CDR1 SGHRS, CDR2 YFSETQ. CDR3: CASSPGTGKTFYSYEQYF. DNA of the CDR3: TGCGCCAGCAGCCCCGGGACAGGGAAAACCTTCTATTCCTACGAGCAGTACTTC.

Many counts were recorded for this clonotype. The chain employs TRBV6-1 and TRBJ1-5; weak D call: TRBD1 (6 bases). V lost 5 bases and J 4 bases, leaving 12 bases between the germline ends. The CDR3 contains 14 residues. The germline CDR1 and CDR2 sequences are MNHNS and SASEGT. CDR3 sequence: CASSFIGGNQPQHF. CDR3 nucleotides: TGTGCCAGCAGTTTTATAGGGGGGAATCAGCCCCAGCATTTT.